Following are 27 T cell receptor beta chains from one sample sequenced in a study of blood T cell repertoires in COVID-19. The repertoire was sequenced with immunoSEQ multiplex PCR; TCRdb's copy has only in-frame clones and lacks some. The profile shows 360,000 or so clones, approximately 89% of them singletons. The sequencing sample was made of peripheral blood. These TCRs come from a woman aged 55-70 years with COVID-19, enrolled during active disease.

Only one count was recorded for this clone. This chain connects TRBV7-9 to TRBJ2-1; the match to TRBD1 covers 9 bases. With 6 bases clipped from V and 3 bases from J, the junction kept 6 bases outside the gene matches. The CDR3 sequence is 15 residues long. Germline V gene lookup returns CDR1 SEHNR and CDR2 FQNEAQ (reference sequence). The DNA of the CDR3 is TGTGCCAGCAGTCCCCGACAGGGGGTCTACAATGAGCAGTTCTTC. It yields the protein CASSPRQGVYNEQFF.

The J gene is TRBJ1-2, the V gene TRBV6-2 or TRBV6-3, with a tentative D call TRBD1 (5 bases). V was pared by 2 bases and J by 7 bases, with 20 bases between. The CDR3 consists of 16 residues. The germline CDR1 and CDR2 sequences are MNHEY and SVGEGT. The CDR3 protein is CASSYGLVFSGPGYTF. CDR3 in DNA: TGTGCCAGCAGTTACGGTTTGGTCTTCTCAGGGCCTGGCTACACCTTC.

Concerning this clone: The sample has other DNA sequences that encode this CDR3 too. V gene TRBV6-5 combines with J gene TRBJ1-5, with 7 bases fitting TRBD1. J gave up 2 bases and V 6 bases, and 4 bases lay outside the gene matches. CDR3 length equals 14 residues. Germline lookup yields CDR1 MNHEY and CDR2 SVGAGI. Here the CDR3 reads CASSYDRGNQPQHF. In DNA form, the CDR3 reads TGTGCCAGCAGCTACGACAGGGGCAATCAGCCCCAGCATTTT.

The gene calls are TRBV3-1 (or the pseudogene TRBV3-2) and TRBJ2-7; no definite D call. Trimming shortened V by 4 bases and J by 3 bases, and 7 bases separated the two germline ends. The germline V gene has CDR1 LGHDT and CDR2 YNNKEL (reference sequence). The CDR3 has 12 amino acids. The CDR3 coding sequence is TGTGCCAGCAGCCCATCAGACTACGAGCAGTACTTC. The encoded protein is CASSPSDYEQYF.

V usage is TRBV7-9 and J usage is TRBJ1-4; weak D call: TRBD1 (5 bases). There are 15 residues in the CDR3. Germline-derived CDR1 and CDR2 are SEHNR and FQNEAQ (reference sequence). Trimming pared 5 bases from V and 8 bases from J, leaving 18 bases between. CDR3 sequence (DNA): TGTGCCAGCAGCCCGAACGGGCAGGGAAGCGAAAAACTGTTTTTT. Translating it yields CASSPNGQGSEKLFF.

V is TRBV2 and J is TRBJ1-4, with 9 bases identical to TRBD1. The CDR3 is 15 amino acids. CDR1 and CDR2 from the germline V gene are SNHLY and FYNNEI. The V gene end was trimmed by 6 bases and the J gene end by 8 bases; junction bases not matched to a gene: 10. The CDR3 DNA reads as TGTGCCAGCAGGGACACAGGGGGCATAGGAGAAAAACTGTTTTTT. It translates to CASRDTGGIGEKLFF.

V is TRBV28 and J is TRBJ1-2; D may be TRBD1 (6 bases). CDR1 and CDR2 from the germline V gene are MDHEN and SYDVKM. This CDR3 is built from 16 residues. V was cut by 3 bases and J by 0 bases, with 14 bases left in between. The DNA of the CDR3 is TGTGCCAGCAGTTTTGTGGAGGGGGGGACTAACTATGGCTACACCTTC. Protein sequence: CASSFVEGGTNYGYTF.

This chain connects TRBV14 to TRBJ1-4, with TRBD1 matching 9 bases. Germline values: CDR1 SGHDN, CDR2 FVKESK. V shed 3 bases, J shed 5 bases, and the junction held 4 bases outside the gene matches. There are 15 residues in the CDR3. The CDR3 DNA reads as TGTGCCAGCAGCCAGTACGGACAGGGGAATGAAAAACTGTTTTTT. Translation: CASSQYGQGNEKLFF.

This clone came up a few times. CDR3 loop: CASSLRDSLNEKLFF. CDR3 bases: TGTGCCAGCAGCCTCCGGGACAGCCTGAATGAAAAACTGTTTTTT. V gene TRBV5-4 combines with J gene TRBJ1-4, with 7 bases fitting TRBD1. Losses at the gene ends were 4 bases for V and 5 bases for J; bases not matched to a gene: 8. The CDR3 sequence is 15 residues long. Germline-derived CDR1 and CDR2 are SGHNT and YYREEE (reference sequence). The full variable domain, in which reference TRBV5-4 and TRBJ1-4 provide the parts outside the CDR3, is ETGVTQSPTHLIKTRGQQVTLRCSSQSGHNTVSWYQQALGQGPQFIFQYYREEENGRGNFPPRFSGLQFPNYSSELNVNALELDDSALYLCASSLRDSLNEKLFFGSGTQLSVL.

Details on this clone: Germline and junction disagree at one end, which may indicate a read error. The CDR3: CASTYGTEETQYF. CDR3 nucleotide sequence: TGTGCCAGCACTTACGGGACAGAAGAGACCCAGTACTTC. The rearrangement uses TRBV6-5 and TRBJ2-5; TRBD1 agrees at 7 bases. The CDR3 runs 13 residues. Looked up from germline, CDR1 is MNHEY and CDR2 is SVGAGI.

The CDR3 loop reads CASSLDSPGMNSPLHF. CDR3 sequence (DNA): TGTGCCAGCAGCTTAGATTCCCCAGGGATGAATTCACCCCTCCACTTT. V gene TRBV7-2 combines with J gene TRBJ1-6; tentatively, D is TRBD1 (5 bases). Germline loops: CDR1 SGHTA, CDR2 FQGNSA. V shed 1 base and J shed 7 bases, with 14 bases lying between them. The CDR3 loop spans 16 amino acids.

The chain has TRBV7-2 and TRBJ2-1; D gene ambiguous. The CDR3 runs to 12 residues. Trimming removed 5 bases at V and 10 bases at J, with 12 bases between. CDR1 is SGHTA and CDR2 is FQGNSA in the germline V gene. The CDR3 DNA reads as TGTGCCAGCAGCAGCACCCGGCGGGAGCAGTTCTTC. It yields the protein CASSSTRREQFF.

This chain links TRBV7-8 with TRBJ2-6; D is uncertain. V was clipped by 4 bases and J by 1 base, with 11 bases between them. The CDR3 totals 16 residues. CDR1 and CDR2 from the germline V gene are SGHVS and FQNEAQ. CDR3 nucleotide sequence: TGTGCCAGCAGCTCGCCCGGTATGTCTGGGGCCAACGTCCTGACTTTC. Protein sequence: CASSSPGMSGANVLTF.

The V gene is TRBV4-1, the J gene TRBJ2-7; 10 bases agree with TRBD1. Germline-derived CDR1 and CDR2 are MGHRA and YSYEKL. The length of the CDR3 is 18 residues. V was clipped by 4 bases and J by 5 bases; unmatched bases: 17. The CDR3 reads CASSPRSMTGGAGNEQYF. For the CDR3, the DNA is TGCGCCAGCAGCCCCAGAAGTATGACAGGGGGCGCAGGAAACGAGCAGTACTTC.

To note about this clone: In the same sample, other DNA sequences code for this CDR3. This chain connects TRBV18 to TRBJ1-1; no definite D call. The CDR3 has 12 amino acids. Germline V gene sequence: CDR1 KGHSH, CDR2 LQKENI. The germline V and J ends were trimmed by 6 bases and 0 bases, with 5 bases remaining between them. The CDR3 here is CASSPLNTEAFF. The CDR3 nucleotides are TGTGCCAGCTCCCCCTTGAACACTGAAGCTTTCTTT.

The CDR3 is CASSPSRVGEQYF. In DNA, the CDR3 is TGTGCCAGCAGCCCCTCGAGGGTGGGCGAGCAGTACTTC. V is TRBV9 and J is TRBJ2-7; D possibly corresponds to TRBD2 (5 bases). Trimming pared 4 bases from V and 6 bases from J, leaving 14 bases between. The CDR3 covers 13 residues. Per germline, CDR1 SGDLS and CDR2 YYNGEE.

The V gene is TRBV2, the J gene TRBJ1-2; the match to TRBD1 covers 9 bases. The J segment lost 9 bases and the V segment lost 1 base, leaving 3 bases of the junction unmatched. CDR1 is SNHLY and CDR2 is FYNNEI in the germline V gene. The CDR3 spans 13 residues. The CDR3 bases are TGTGCCAGCAGTGAAGACAGGGGGCGACGCTACACCTTC. It is translated as CASSEDRGRRYTF.

The rearrangement uses TRBV5-1 and TRBJ2-7; tentatively, D is TRBD1 (6 bases). V lost 1 base and J lost 3, with 14 bases in between. This CDR3 contains 15 residues. Germline V gene data show CDR1 as SGHRS and CDR2 as YFSETQ. CDR3: CASSLQGLLGYEQYF. In nucleotides, the CDR3 is TGCGCCAGCAGCTTGCAGGGGCTATTGGGCTACGAGCAGTACTTC. The full variable domain, in which reference TRBV5-1 and TRBJ2-7 provide the parts outside the CDR3, is KAGVTQTPRYLIKTRGQQVTLSCSPISGHRSVSWYQQTPGQGLQFLFEYFSETQRNKGNFPGRFSGRQFSNSRSEMNVSTLELGDSALYLCASSLQGLLGYEQYFGPGTRLTVT.

J is TRBJ1-1 and V is TRBV2; the D gene is possibly TRBD1 (6 bases). The germline V gene has CDR1 SNHLY and CDR2 FYNNEI. The V end lost 6 bases, the J end lost 2 bases, and 13 bases lay between the germline ends. CDR3 length equals 14 residues. The CDR3 here is CASSVQGQNTEAFF. DNA for the CDR3: TGTGCCAGCAGCGTACAGGGCCAAAACACTGAAGCTTTCTTT.

The J gene is TRBJ1-2, the V gene TRBV28; 8 positions agree with TRBD1. The V gene's germline CDR1 is MDHEN and CDR2 SYDVKM. The trim removed 6 bases at V and 4 bases at J, leaving 1 base unmatched. The CDR3 is made up of 12 amino acids. The CDR3 DNA reads as TGTGCCAGCAGGACAGGGGTCTATGGCTACACCTTC. It translates to CASRTGVYGYTF.

This rearrangement joins TRBV5-5 to TRBJ2-7, with TRBD1 as a possible D gene (5 bases). The CDR3 length is 15 residues. CDR1 and CDR2 from the germline V gene are SGHKS and YYEKEE (reference sequence). Deletions cut 0 bases from V and 0 bases from J, with 10 bases between. The CDR3 DNA sequence: TGTGCCAGCAGCTTGGAAGGGGTCCCCTCCTACGAGCAGTACTTC. It encodes CASSLEGVPSYEQYF.

The rearrangement joins TRBV7-9 to TRBJ1-6, with TRBD1 as a possible D gene (6 bases). With 3 bases removed from V and 7 bases from J, the gap between germline ends came to 19 bases. The germline V gene encodes CDR1 SEHNR and CDR2 FQNEAQ (reference sequence). This CDR3 contains 17 residues. The CDR3: CASSFVRGGLINSPLHF. CDR3 bases: TGTGCCAGCAGCTTTGTTAGGGGGGGGCTCATCAATTCACCCCTCCACTTT.

The V and J genes are TRBV19 and TRBJ1-6; D gene unclear. Germline lookup yields CDR1 LNHDA and CDR2 SQIVND (reference sequence). Trimming shortened V by 6 bases and J by 7 bases, and 16 bases separated the two germline ends. The CDR3 is 15 residues long. CDR3 sequence (DNA): TGTGCCAGTAGGGTGGCGGGGAGTGGAAATTCACCCCTCCACTTT. This encodes CASRVAGSGNSPLHF.

The chain employs TRBV7-8 and TRBJ1-5; the match to TRBD1 covers 9 bases. The CDR3 loop spans 14 amino acids. V lost 5 bases and J lost 6; bases outside the gene matches: 5. Germline assignment: CDR1 SGHVS and CDR2 FQNEAQ. CDR3 amino acids: CASSHGTGPQPQHF. CDR3 sequence (DNA): TGTGCCAGCAGCCACGGGACAGGGCCTCAGCCCCAGCATTTT.

The chain carries TRBV28 and TRBJ1-5, with D tentatively TRBD1 (6 bases). The V end lost 5 bases, the J end lost 3 bases, and 17 bases lay between the germline ends. This CDR3 region has 16 residues. CDR1 MDHEN and CDR2 SYDVKM come from the germline V gene. Written as DNA, the CDR3 is TGTGCCAGCAGTCCGACTGGACAGCCGCACAATCAGCCCCAGCATTTT. It specifies CASSPTGQPHNQPQHF. The complete variable domain, with remaining parts taken from reference TRBV28 and TRBJ1-5, reads DVKVTQSSRYLVKRTGEKVFLECVQDMDHENMFWYRQDPGLGLRLIYFSYDVKMKEKGDIPEGYSVSREKKERFSLILESASTNQTSMYLCASSPTGQPHNQPQHFGDGTRLSIL.

The genes are TRBV5-4 and TRBJ2-2, with 9 bases aligning to TRBD1. CDR1 is SGHNT and CDR2 is YYREEE in the germline V gene (reference sequence). The CDR3 has 19 residues. V lost 4 bases, J lost 5 bases, and 18 bases stayed unmatched. CDR3 residues: CASSPLPGTGFASTGELFF. CDR3 coding DNA: TGTGCCAGCAGCCCCCTTCCCGGGACAGGGTTTGCGAGTACCGGGGAGCTGTTTTTT.

CDR3 in DNA: TGTGCCAGCTCTCCGGACAGGGCGCGTTCACCCCTCCACTTT. The encoded protein is CASSPDRARSPLHF. The chain carries TRBV18 and TRBJ1-6, with 8 bases fitting TRBD1. The V segment lost 6 bases and the J segment 9 bases; nucleotides outside the gene matches: 7. The CDR3 is made up of 14 amino acids. Germline CDR1 is KGHSH and CDR2 is LQKENI. The full variable domain, completed using reference TRBV18 and TRBJ1-6, is NAGVMQNPRHLVRRRGQEARLRCSPMKGHSHVYWYRQLPEEGLKFMVYLQKENIIDESGMPKERFSAEFPKEGPSILRIQQVVRGDSAAYFCASSPDRARSPLHFGNGTRLTVT.